Each of the 27 T cell receptor beta chains below was sequenced from the same sample in a study of T-cell memory formation after mild COVID-19. TCRdb processed the 5' RACE reads anew with MiXCR; each CDR3 protein has one entry. This sample has about 400,000 distinct CDR3 sequences, with about 20% found just once. Sequences were obtained from PBMCs or a T cell subset sorted from them (not recorded which). The source of these receptors is a man between 18 and 29 years old who had mild COVID-19 (a few samples of this study predate the infection). Cell type and time point are not known.

The chain couples TRBV7-3 to TRBJ2-7; D call uncertain. CDR1 is SGHTA, CDR2 FQGTGA, per germline. The CDR3 is made up of 12 amino acids. Trimming took off 5 bases at V and 6 bases at J, with 11 bases between the two ends. CDR3 sequence: CASSSPVPEQYV. In DNA form, the CDR3 reads TGTGCCAGCAGCAGCCCCGTTCCCGAGCAGTACGTC.

This clonotype has more than one count but fewer than ten. This sequence joins TRBV9 and TRBJ2-2; a possible D gene is TRBD1 (6 bases). Trimming took off 3 bases at V and 5 bases at J, with 11 bases between the two ends. From germline, CDR1 is SGDLS and CDR2 YYNGEE. The CDR3 is 14 residues long. This chain's CDR3 is CASSAMDRTGELFF. For the CDR3, the DNA is TGTGCCAGCAGCGCTATGGACAGAACCGGGGAGCTGTTTTTT.

This rearrangement joins TRBV28 to TRBJ2-5, with D perhaps matching TRBD1 (5 bases). The germline V gene encodes CDR1 MDHEN and CDR2 SYDVKM. This CDR3 contains 13 residues. Trimming cost V 3 bases and J 6 bases, with 11 bases left between them. CDR3 bases: TGTGCCAGCAGTTTCGACAGTTGGAAGACCCAGTACTTC. Amino acids: CASSFDSWKTQYF.

This clonotype was detected once. V usage is TRBV7-2 and J usage is TRBJ2-2, with 7 bases aligning to TRBD1. The CDR3 has 15 amino acids. CDR1 and CDR2 (germline): SGHTA, FQGNSA. J was trimmed by 1 base and V by 5 bases; bases with no gene match: 4. Written as DNA, the CDR3 is TGTGCCAGCAGCACCAGACAGGGGAACACCGGGGAGCTGTTTTTT. The encoded protein is CASSTRQGNTGELFF.

This clonotype was found a few times. The rearrangement joins TRBV5-4 to TRBJ2-5; 7 positions agree with TRBD1. The V segment lost 4 bases and the J segment 3 bases; nucleotides outside the gene matches: 9. Germline V gives CDR1 SGHNT, CDR2 YYREEE (reference sequence). The CDR3 consists of 15 residues. CDR3: CASSQPWDSEETQYF. CDR3 in DNA: TGTGCCAGCAGCCAGCCGTGGGACAGCGAAGAGACCCAGTACTTC.

At least ten counts were recorded for this clonotype. V and J are TRBV6-5 and TRBJ1-1; D uncertain. The CDR3 length is 14 residues. CDR1 MNHEY and CDR2 SVGAGI come from the germline V gene. V shed 2 bases and J shed 4 bases, with 11 bases lying between them. Written as DNA, the CDR3 is TGTGCCAGCAGTTACGTCAGTTCCACCACTGAAGCTTTCTTT. Protein: CASSYVSSTTEAFF.

In this sample, this clonotype turned up many times. The chain couples TRBV28 to TRBJ2-2; no reliable D call. The V and J ends lost 5 bases and 4 bases respectively, with 8 bases between them. Germline CDR1 and CDR2: MDHEN and SYDVKM. The CDR3 length is 13 residues. CDR3 residues: CASSPFRTGELFF. The CDR3, as DNA: TGTGCCAGCAGTCCCTTTCGCACCGGGGAGCTGTTTTTT.

Concerning this clonotype: The germline gene is not matched at one end of the junction; a read error may be the cause. The rearrangement uses TRBV15 and TRBJ2-2; D may be TRBD1 (6 bases). The germline V gene encodes CDR1 LNHNV and CDR2 YYDKDF (reference sequence). This CDR3 is 15 amino acids long. CDR3 sequence: CATSSRGANTGELFF. The CDR3 region has the DNA TGTGCCACCAGCAGCAGGGGAGCGAACACCGGGGAACTGTTTTTT.

This clonotype has only a few counts. The chain is built from TRBV9 and TRBJ2-5; D is undetermined. V lost 3 bases to trimming and J lost 3 bases, with 12 bases between them. CDR1 and CDR2 from the germline V gene are SGDLS and YYNGEE. The CDR3 totals 14 residues. CDR3 in DNA: TGTGCCAGCAGCGCTAGACGAGGCGAAGAGACCCAGTACTTC. It is translated as CASSARRGEETQYF.

This clonotype has just a few counts. The chain has TRBV4-1 and TRBJ2-3, with D maybe TRBD2 (5 bases). Trimming took 0 bases from V and 2 from J, leaving 9 bases between them. In germline, CDR1 is MGHRA, CDR2 YSYEKL. The CDR3 is 15 residues long. For the CDR3, the DNA is TGCGCCAGCAGCCAAGACAGTGGACTCACAGATACGCAGTATTTT. It is translated as CASSQDSGLTDTQYF.

This chain joins TRBV20-1 and TRBJ2-3; 8 bases match TRBD2. V was pared by 3 bases and J by 0 bases, with 5 bases of the junction left unmatched. The CDR3 has 15 amino acids. From germline, CDR1 is DFQATT and CDR2 SNEGSKA (reference sequence). CDR3 protein: CSASNPSGSTDTQYF. CDR3 nucleotides: TGCAGTGCTAGTAACCCTAGCGGGAGCACAGATACGCAGTATTTT.

This clonotype was seen a few times. V usage is TRBV10-3 and J usage is TRBJ2-7; 8 bases are shared with TRBD2. Germline V gives CDR1 ENHRY, CDR2 SYGVKD. The CDR3 is 15 amino acids. V gave up 3 bases and J gave up 4 bases; unmatched junction bases: 8. The CDR3 sequence: CAISDGGGKAYEQYF. In DNA, the CDR3 is TGTGCCATCAGTGACGGGGGGGGCAAGGCATACGAGCAGTACTTC.

The V gene is TRBV19, the J gene TRBJ2-1, with 10 bases matching TRBD2. Trimming removed 7 bases from V and 7 bases from J; junction bases left unmatched: 10. CDR3 size: 15 residues. Germline values: CDR1 LNHDA, CDR2 SQIVND (reference sequence). The CDR3: CASTTSGAPGNEQFF. Here the CDR3 DNA reads TGTGCCAGTACTACTAGCGGGGCTCCGGGGAATGAGCAGTTCTTC. Combining the CDR3 with reference TRBV19 and TRBJ2-1 gives the whole variable domain DGGITQSPKYLFRKEGQNVTLSCEQNLNHDAMYWYRQDPGQGLRLIYYSQIVNDFQKGDIAEGYSVSREKKESFPLTVTSAQKNPTAFYLCASTTSGAPGNEQFFGPGTRLTVL.

This clonotype has more than one count but fewer than ten. The chain has TRBV27 and TRBJ2-4, with TRBD1 matching 9 bases. V lost 5 bases and J lost 7; bases outside the gene matches: 3. The CDR3 consists of 13 residues. Germline assignment: CDR1 MNHEY and CDR2 SMNVEV (reference sequence). The CDR3 loop is CASSRQGENIQYF. The CDR3 DNA reads as TGTGCCAGCAGTCGACAGGGGGAGAACATTCAGTACTTC.

This clonotype was found a few times. This chain joins TRBV20-1 and TRBJ1-2; D is uncertain. Per germline, CDR1 DFQATT and CDR2 SNEGSKA (reference sequence). The CDR3 has 18 residues. Trimming took 2 bases from V and 0 from J, leaving 22 bases between them. The CDR3 coding sequence is TGCAGTGCTAGACAGTCTGGGAGGACGAGAACGACTAACTATGGCTACACCTTC. It yields the protein CSARQSGRTRTTNYGYTF.

This chain uses TRBV5-1 with TRBJ1-6; D remains ambiguous. The CDR3 sequence is 14 residues long. Germline V lookup: CDR1 SGHRS, CDR2 YFSETQ. With 0 bases removed from V and 13 bases from J, the gap between germline ends came to 14 bases. The CDR3, as DNA: TGCGCCAGCAGCTTGGGCAGCACAGAATCGCCCCTCCACTTT. It is translated as CASSLGSTESPLHF.

The rearrangement uses TRBV7-9 and TRBJ1-5; the D is unclear. CDR1 is SEHNR and CDR2 is FQNEAQ in the germline V gene (reference sequence). Trimming took off 1 base at V and 5 bases at J, with 12 bases between the two ends. The CDR3 is made up of 15 amino acids. The CDR3 region is CASSLVDTGHQPQHF. CDR3 nucleotides: TGTGCCAGCAGCTTAGTTGACACCGGGCATCAGCCCCAGCATTTT.

This chain uses TRBV5-5 with TRBJ2-5, with TRBD2 identical over 7 bases. Trimming at V came to 1 base and at J to 5 bases, leaving 11 bases not matched to a gene. The CDR3 is 16 residues long. CDR1 SGHKS and CDR2 YYEKEE come from the germline V gene (reference sequence). The CDR3 reads CASSLQGGNDEETQYF. In nucleotides, the CDR3 is TGTGCCAGCAGCTTGCAGGGAGGGAATGACGAGGAGACCCAGTACTTC.

The CDR3 here is CATSDQGWETQYF. The CDR3 DNA reads as TGTGCCACCAGTGATCAGGGGTGGGAGACCCAGTACTTC. The chain recombines TRBV24-1 with TRBJ2-5; weak D call: TRBD1 (6 bases). Trimming stripped 3 bases from V and 5 bases from J, with 9 bases between. The CDR3 is 13 residues long. From germline, CDR1 is KGHDR and CDR2 SFDVKD.

In its sample, this clonotype was seen a few times. The chain couples TRBV5-1 to TRBJ1-1; 8 bases line up with TRBD1. V trimming: 5 bases; J trimming: 7 bases; junction bases outside the gene matches: 13. Per the germline V gene, CDR1 is SGHRS and CDR2 is YFSETQ. This CDR3 is built from 15 residues. The CDR3 DNA is TGCGCCAGCAGTGGCCCGACAGGGGCCAGTAATGAAGCTTTCTTT. It encodes CASSGPTGASNEAFF.

This clonotype has a handful of counts. The chain links TRBV19 to TRBJ2-1; tentatively, D is TRBD1 (6 bases). CDR1 and CDR2 from the germline V gene are LNHDA and SQIVND (reference sequence). Trimming left V 10 bases short and J 6 bases short, with 19 bases between. The CDR3 runs 14 residues. In DNA form, the CDR3 reads TGTGCCATCAAGCTAGGGGGAGCGAGCAATGAGCAGTTCTTC. Translated: CAIKLGGASNEQFF.

This chain links TRBV7-2 with TRBJ1-6, with D tentatively TRBD1 (5 bases). The CDR3 totals 17 residues. V lost 1 base to trimming and J lost 2 bases, with 12 bases between them. Germline CDR1 and CDR2: SGHTA and FQGNSA. The CDR3 DNA reads as TGTGCCAGCAGCTTAGTTGGGGGGTCCACCTATAATTCACCCCTCCACTTT. It codes for CASSLVGGSTYNSPLHF.

The rearrangement links TRBV6-1 to TRBJ1-2, with 8 positions matching TRBD1. The CDR3 contains 13 residues. The V and J ends lost 6 bases and 6 bases, in that order; junction bases with no gene match: 6. CDR1 MNHNS and CDR2 SASEGT come from the germline V gene. CDR3 sequence reads: CASSADRVHGYTF. CDR3 in DNA: TGTGCCAGCAGCGCGGACAGGGTACATGGCTACACCTTC.

Remarks on this clonotype: A read error may be the cause here, since a much bigger clone is one base away. The rearrangement uses TRBV5-1 and TRBJ2-5; TRBD2 might be the D (5 bases). Per germline, CDR1 SGHRS and CDR2 YFSETQ. The CDR3 runs to 13 residues. The CDR3, as DNA: TGCTCCAGCAGTATGGACTTAGGAGAGACCCAGTACTTC. It encodes CSSSMDLGETQYF.

This clonotype showed up just a few times. The V gene is TRBV7-8, the J gene TRBJ2-1; 12 nucleotides align to TRBD2. The V gene's germline CDR1 is SGHVS and CDR2 FQNEAQ. CDR3 length: 17 amino acids. V trimming: 5 bases; J trimming: 1 base; junction bases outside the gene matches: 6. CDR3: CASSLLLAGGSYNEQFF. The DNA for the CDR3 is TGTGCCAGCAGCCTCCTACTAGCGGGGGGATCCTACAATGAGCAGTTCTTC.

This chain connects TRBV6-2 or TRBV6-3 to TRBJ2-3, with a tentative D call TRBD1 (6 bases). CDR3 length equals 12 residues. Germline loops: CDR1 MNHEY, CDR2 SVGEGT. Deletions cut 6 bases from V and 10 bases from J, with 14 bases between. CDR3 bases: TGTGCCAGCAGCTTAACAGGGCCGGCGCAGTATTTT. Its translation: CASSLTGPAQYF.

This chain links TRBV7-2 with TRBJ1-2; D might be TRBD1 (5 bases). Germline assignment: CDR1 SGHTA and CDR2 FQGNSA. V dropped 0 bases and J dropped 3 bases, with 11 bases sitting between them. This CDR3 is 15 amino acids long. The CDR3 DNA reads as TGTGCCAGCAGCTTAGCCGGGACCTTTTACTATGGCTACACCTTC. This encodes CASSLAGTFYYGYTF.